This entry lists 22 T cell receptor beta chains sequenced from one sample in a study of blood T cells in healthy people across ages. Primed by a sample-barcoded 5' primer and a J-beta primer mix, a second PCR proceeded for about 6 to 12 cycles. TCRdb processed the 5' RACE reads anew with MiXCR; each CDR3 protein has one entry. The data show hundreds of thousands of distinct CDR3 sequences, under 30% seen once. The sample was blood. These receptors were obtained from a woman at least 80 years old in good health.

This clonotype was counted only a few times. With a much larger clone just one base away, this may be a read error. V usage is TRBV2 and J usage is TRBJ2-7; 7 bases match TRBD2. The V gene's germline CDR1 is SNHLY and CDR2 FYNNEI. CDR3 length equals 14 residues. The trim removed 8 bases at V and 7 bases at J, leaving 14 bases unmatched. This CDR3 is CASGGDFTNNEQYF. CDR3 coding DNA: TGTGCCAGCGGGGGGGACTTTACAAACAATGAGCAGTACTTC.

This clonotype was detected many times. The chain employs TRBV10-1 and TRBJ2-1; 8 nucleotides line up with TRBD2. The trim removed 6 bases at V and 6 bases at J, leaving 10 bases unmatched. CDR1 is WNHNN, CDR2 SYGVQD, per germline (reference sequence). This CDR3 is built from 15 residues. The CDR3 sequence: CASSPSGGGINEQFF. CDR3 DNA: TGCGCCAGCAGCCCCTCTGGCGGGGGGATCAATGAGCAGTTCTTC.

V usage is TRBV18 and J usage is TRBJ1-5, with 10 nucleotides matching TRBD1. Losses at the gene ends were 3 bases for V and 7 bases for J; bases not matched to a gene: 9. CDR3 length: 16 amino acids. CDR1 and CDR2 (germline): KGHSH, LQKENI. CDR3 sequence: CASSPQGQGKGQPQHF. CDR3 DNA sequence: TGTGCCAGCTCACCGCAGGGACAGGGGAAGGGACAGCCCCAGCATTTT.

The genes are TRBV7-9 and TRBJ1-2; TRBD1 aligns across 7 bases. CDR1 is SEHNR, CDR2 FQNEAQ, per germline (reference sequence). This CDR3 contains 16 residues. V gave up 7 bases and J gave up 0 bases; unmatched junction bases: 11. This chain's CDR3 is CASTLKGAETNYGYTF. DNA of the CDR3: TGTGCCAGCACCCTCAAGGGGGCAGAGACTAACTATGGCTACACCTTC. The complete variable domain, with remaining parts taken from reference TRBV7-9 and TRBJ1-2, reads DTGVSQNPRHKITKRGQNVTFRCDPISEHNRLYWYRQTLGQGPEFLTYFQNEAQLEKSRLLSDRFSAERPKGSFSTLEIQRTEQGDSAMYLCASTLKGAETNYGYTFGSGTRLTVV.

Note on this clonotype: A junction boundary mismatches the germline segment, possibly from a read error. The genes are TRBV7-9 and TRBJ2-1; 8 nucleotides match TRBD1. Germline V CDR1 and CDR2: SEHNR, FQNEAQ (reference sequence). The CDR3 extends over 16 amino acids. This CDR3 reads CANSPRGTGTYNEQFF. Here the CDR3 DNA reads TGTGCCAACAGCCCAAGGGGGACAGGAACCTACAATGAGCAGTTCTTC.

The gene calls are TRBV30 and TRBJ2-3; 13 bases align to TRBD2. The length of the CDR3 is 17 residues. CDR1 GTSNPN and CDR2 SVGIG come from the germline V gene (reference sequence). The V segment lost 0 bases and the J segment 4 bases; nucleotides outside the gene matches: 7. CDR3 residues: CAWSVSRTSGGPDTQYF. The CDR3 region has the DNA TGTGCCTGGAGTGTTTCCCGGACTAGCGGGGGCCCAGATACGCAGTATTTT. The whole variable domain, filled in from reference TRBV30 and TRBJ2-3, reads SQTIHQWPATLVQPVGSPLSLECTVEGTSNPNLYWYRQAAGRGLQLLFYSVGIGQISSEVPQNLSASRPQDRQFILSSKKLLLSDSGFYLCAWSVSRTSGGPDTQYFGPGTRLTVL.

This clonotype was recorded only once. A much more abundant neighbour one base away suggests this may be a read error. This chain joins TRBV3-1 and TRBJ2-1, with D possibly TRBD2 on 5 matching bases. V lost 2 bases and J 13 bases, leaving 24 bases between the germline ends. This CDR3 is built from 16 residues. CDR1 and CDR2 from the germline V gene are LGHDT and YNNKEL (reference sequence). DNA for the CDR3: TGTGCCAGCAGCCAAAACGGAGGACGGACTGGGAAGACCCAGTTCTTC. As protein: CASSQNGGRTGKTQFF.

This clonotype came up many times. The rearrangement joins TRBV7-2 to TRBJ2-3; 9 positions match TRBD1. With 7 bases clipped from V and 3 bases from J, the junction kept 5 bases outside the gene matches. CDR3 length equals 14 residues. The germline V gene has CDR1 SGHTA and CDR2 FQGNSA. The CDR3 region has the DNA TGTGCCAGCACCGGACAGGGGATGACAGATACGCAGTATTTT. It translates to CASTGQGMTDTQYF.

This clonotype occurred many times. CDR3 region: CSARKGLAGPSSYNEQFF. The CDR3 coding sequence is TGCAGTGCTAGAAAGGGACTAGCGGGACCGAGCTCCTACAATGAGCAGTTCTTC. This chain uses TRBV20-1 with TRBJ2-1, with 13 bases aligning to TRBD2. The CDR3 contains 18 residues. Germline V lookup: CDR1 DFQATT, CDR2 SNEGSKA (reference sequence). Trimming cost V 2 bases and J 0 bases; bases outside gene matches: 7.

Points on this clonotype: This may stem from a read error, because a much larger clone lies one nucleotide away. The chain couples TRBV27 to TRBJ2-5; possibly TRBD1 or TRBD2 for D (7 bases each). The last part of the DNA fits TRBJ2-7 better; the J call may be wrong. CDR3 length equals 14 residues. Germline V lookup: CDR1 MNHEY, CDR2 SMNVEV (reference sequence). This chain's CDR3 is CASRLQGRVVEQYF. DNA for the CDR3: TGTGCCAGCAGGTTACAGGGGAGGGTTGTCGAGCAGTACTTC.

CDR3 sequence (DNA): TGCAGCGTGTCGGGCGGGGGGAGCTCCTACGAGCAGTACTTC. This translates into CSVSGGGSSYEQYF. The J gene is TRBJ2-7, the V gene TRBV29-1; 8 bases match TRBD2. Germline CDR1 SQVTM, CDR2 ANQGSEA. With 6 bases clipped from V and 0 bases from J, the junction kept 7 bases outside the gene matches. This CDR3 contains 14 residues.

The sample holds a few counts of this clonotype. A single base separates this from a much larger clone, so it may be a read error. The chain combines TRBV5-5 with TRBJ2-1, with D perhaps matching TRBD1 (6 bases). The DNA end favors TRBJ2-7, so the J call may be wrong. Germline V gene data show CDR1 as SGHKS and CDR2 as YYEKEE (reference sequence). CDR3 length: 15 amino acids. CDR3 in amino acids: CASRPGTRSYNEQYF. The CDR3 DNA is TGTGCCAGCAGACCCGGGACACGCTCCTACAATGAGCAGTACTTC.

A few counts support this clonotype. The V call is TRBV24-1, the J call TRBJ2-3, with 10 bases fitting TRBD1. The CDR3 spans 16 residues. J lost 4 bases, V lost 2 bases, and 5 bases had no gene match. Germline V gene lookup returns CDR1 KGHDR and CDR2 SFDVKD. The CDR3 DNA reads as TGTGCCACCAGTGATTCCGGGACAGGGGTCTCAGATACGCAGTATTTT. Translated, it gives CATSDSGTGVSDTQYF.

This clonotype came up a few times. A far more abundant clone sits one base away, making this likely a read error. The rearrangement uses TRBV9 and TRBJ2-3, with TRBD2 as a possible D gene (5 bases). In germline, CDR1 is SGDLS, CDR2 YYNGEE. This CDR3 spans 13 amino acids. The V end was cut by 0 bases, the J end by 3 bases, with 5 bases between. The CDR3 reads CASSVAGTDTQYF. The CDR3 DNA sequence: TGTGCCAGCAGCGTAGCGGGAACAGATACGCAGTATTTT.

This clonotype has only a few counts. In DNA, the CDR3 is TGCAGCGTTGTTTCCCCGGAAGCTTTCTTT. Translated: CSVVSPEAFF. This chain links TRBV29-1 with TRBJ1-1; D is uncertain. This CDR3 has 10 residues. Between the trimmed V and J ends, which lost 4 bases and 8 bases, there was a span of 8 bases. Germline CDR1 is SQVTM and CDR2 is ANQGSEA.

This clonotype was seen a handful of times. This chain links TRBV5-6 with TRBJ2-5; perhaps D is TRBD1 or TRBD2 (5 bases each). V was cut by 4 bases and J by 5 bases, with 18 bases left in between. This CDR3 is 15 amino acids long. The germline gives CDR1 SGHDT, CDR2 YYEEEE. The CDR3 loop is CASSRGRRGVETQYF. CDR3 DNA sequence: TGTGCCAGCAGCCGGGGTAGACGAGGGGTGGAGACCCAGTACTTC.

This clonotype occurred many times. The J gene is TRBJ2-3, the V gene TRBV11-2; D is perhaps TRBD1 or TRBD2 (7 bases each). The CDR3 length is 17 residues. With 5 bases removed from V and 0 bases from J, the gap between germline ends came to 18 bases. Germline values: CDR1 SGHAT, CDR2 FQNNGV. In DNA form, the CDR3 reads TGTGCCAGCAGCGCGAAACACAGGGGAGGGAGCACAGATACGCAGTATTTT. Its translation: CASSAKHRGGSTDTQYF.

V usage is TRBV6-5 and J usage is TRBJ1-5; tentatively, D is TRBD1 (6 bases). This CDR3 has 15 residues. Trimming removed 5 bases from V and 7 bases from J, with 18 bases in between. The germline CDR1 and CDR2 sequences are MNHEY and SVGAGI. The CDR3 region is CASSPIRGAGQPQHF. CDR3 coding DNA: TGTGCCAGCAGTCCGATTCGGGGGGCGGGACAGCCCCAGCATTTT.

The chain has TRBV11-2 and TRBJ2-7; 8 nucleotides match TRBD1. Germline CDR1 SGHAT, CDR2 FQNNGV. The CDR3 has 15 amino acids. V gave up 4 bases and J gave up 3 bases; unmatched junction bases: 8. The CDR3 reads CASSSTRTGYYEQYF. In DNA form, the CDR3 reads TGTGCCAGCAGCTCAACCCGGACAGGGTACTACGAGCAGTACTTC.

This clonotype has at least ten counts. The chain links TRBV7-2 to TRBJ2-7; TRBD2 agrees at 8 bases. CDR3 size: 13 residues. V shed 5 bases and J 7 bases; nucleotides not matched to a gene: 7. Germline V gives CDR1 SGHTA, CDR2 FQGNSA. The CDR3 reads CASSRGGAGEQYF. CDR3 nucleotides: TGTGCCAGCAGCCGGGGGGGGGCAGGTGAGCAGTACTTC.

This clonotype came up a few times. With a much larger clone just one base away, this may be a read error. The J gene is TRBJ1-2, the V gene TRBV6-5; TRBD1 is a possible D gene (6 bases). This CDR3 is built from 13 residues. CDR1 and CDR2 from the germline V gene are MNHEY and SVGAGI. The CDR3 DNA is TGTACCAGCAGTCAGACAGGAGATTATGGCTACACCTTC. Protein sequence: CTSSQTGDYGYTF.

This clonotype was recorded many times. CDR3 DNA sequence: TGTGCCAGCAGCTTAGGGGGTAGCGGGGGGGCTTACGAGCAGTACTTC. Protein sequence: CASSLGGSGGAYEQYF. The chain carries TRBV7-2 and TRBJ2-7; 11 nucleotides line up with TRBD2. Germline V lookup: CDR1 SGHTA, CDR2 FQGNSA. V dropped 1 base and J dropped 4; count of bases not matched to a gene: 6. The length of the CDR3 is 16 residues.